A single sample gave rise to the 5 T cell receptor beta chains below, sequenced in a study of long-term antiretroviral therapy in people with HIV. The assay used was immunoSEQ (version v3.0), run at survey level. Here immunoSEQ multiplex PCR was the method, and the copy in TCRdb shows in-frame clones only, minus some. The table records 25,000 to 30,000 clones, approximately 90% of them present only once. The material was unsorted PBMCs, obtained 2.7 years after starting antiretroviral therapy. All receptors come from a man aged 35 to 55 with HIV.

This rearrangement joins TRBV28 to TRBJ2-7; 7 bases are a match to TRBD2. J was trimmed by 3 bases and V by 10 bases; bases with no gene match: 15. The germline V gene has CDR1 MDHEN and CDR2 SYDVKM. The CDR3 is made up of 15 amino acids. DNA for the CDR3: TGTGCCACCACACCAGCGGGACCCGCCTTCTACGAGCAGTACTTC. It codes for CATTPAGPAFYEQYF.

This clone was detected only once. The rearrangement links TRBV1 to TRBJ2-1. TRBV1 is a recognized pseudogene. This CDR3 has 18 amino acids. CDR3 protein: CTSSQEDGGTTSYNEQFF. For the CDR3, the DNA is TGCACCAGCAGCCAAGAAGACGGGGGCACTACCTCCTACAATGAGCAGTTCTTC.

The chain is built from TRBV19 and TRBJ1-3; unclear D gene. This CDR3 comprises 14 residues. Germline V gives CDR1 LNHDA, CDR2 SQIVND (reference sequence). V lost 6 bases and J 0 bases, leaving 9 bases between the germline ends. The CDR3 here is CASSRWSSGNTIYF. The CDR3 DNA is TGTGCCAGTAGCCGATGGAGCTCTGGAAACACCATATATTTT. Complete variable domain (other parts from reference TRBV19 and TRBJ1-3): DGGITQSPKYLFRKEGQNVTLSCEQNLNHDAMYWYRQDPGQGLRLIYYSQIVNDFQKGDIAEGYSVSREKKESFPLTVTSAQKNPTAFYLCASSRWSSGNTIYFGEGSWLTVV.

This sequence joins TRBV11-3 and TRBJ2-1; D unclear. The germline V and J ends were trimmed by 1 base and 0 bases, with 10 bases remaining between them. The CDR3 runs to 16 residues. Germline V gene data show CDR1 as SGHNT and CDR2 as YENEEA. The CDR3 coding sequence is TGTGCCAGCAGCTTAGTTGGTCCGAGCTCCTACAATGAGCAGTTCTTC. Protein: CASSLVGPSSYNEQFF.

The J gene is TRBJ1-1, the V gene TRBV11-2; 7 bases line up with TRBD1. This CDR3 region has 11 residues. Germline V gene lookup returns CDR1 SGHAT and CDR2 FQNNGV. V lost 1 base to trimming and J lost 10 bases; unmatched junction nucleotides: 0. The DNA for the CDR3 is TGTGCCAGCAGCTTAGGACAGGGAGCTTTCTTT. Protein: CASSLGQGAFF.